This TCR beta chain comes out of a study of cytotoxic CD8 clonotypes in ibrutinib-treated CLL. Study overall: A median around 12 months of treatment, range 6 to 36, preceded the collection of response samples. Study-level findings and limits: An increase in clonality occurred at ibrutinib response, followed by a return toward baseline at progression.

TCRdb keeps only in-frame clones here, not all; method: immunoSEQ multiplex PCR. The sample contains some 200,000 clones, about four fifths of which appear only once. Points on this clone: The target antigen is unknown.

Source: PBMCs, taken after 12 months of ibrutinib treatment. This receptor was taken from a human donor with chronic lymphocytic leukemia.

The CDR3 sequence: CASRGTASSYEQYF. The CDR3 region has the DNA TGTGCCAGCAGAGGGACCGCCAGCTCCTACGAGCAGTACTTC. The chain carries TRBV6-5 and TRBJ2-7, with D perhaps TRBD1 or TRBD2 (5 bases each). In germline, CDR1 is MNHEY, CDR2 SVGAGI. Trimming left V 6 bases short and J 0 bases short, with 12 bases between. CDR3 length: 14 amino acids.